This T cell receptor beta chain was retrieved from a study of blood T cell repertoires in COVID-19. In the original processing: Estimated nucleated cell counts came from reference gene primer amplification. TCRdb's copy holds only in-frame clones and misses some; the assay was immunoSEQ multiplex PCR. V, J and clone size were drawn from that table, and D and trimming were deduced from the DNA. The data contain 100,000 to 150,000 clones, roughly four fifths of them singletons. Sequencing used peripheral blood. The sequence was obtained from a man aged 25 to 40 with COVID-19, enrolled during active disease.

CDR3 protein: CASSLPDSYEQYF. CDR3 DNA: TGTGCCAGCAGTTTACCAGACTCCTACGAGCAGTACTTC. The V and J genes are TRBV12-3 or TRBV12-4 and TRBJ2-7; unclear D gene. V lost 2 bases and J lost 0, with 5 bases in between. The CDR3 contains 13 residues.